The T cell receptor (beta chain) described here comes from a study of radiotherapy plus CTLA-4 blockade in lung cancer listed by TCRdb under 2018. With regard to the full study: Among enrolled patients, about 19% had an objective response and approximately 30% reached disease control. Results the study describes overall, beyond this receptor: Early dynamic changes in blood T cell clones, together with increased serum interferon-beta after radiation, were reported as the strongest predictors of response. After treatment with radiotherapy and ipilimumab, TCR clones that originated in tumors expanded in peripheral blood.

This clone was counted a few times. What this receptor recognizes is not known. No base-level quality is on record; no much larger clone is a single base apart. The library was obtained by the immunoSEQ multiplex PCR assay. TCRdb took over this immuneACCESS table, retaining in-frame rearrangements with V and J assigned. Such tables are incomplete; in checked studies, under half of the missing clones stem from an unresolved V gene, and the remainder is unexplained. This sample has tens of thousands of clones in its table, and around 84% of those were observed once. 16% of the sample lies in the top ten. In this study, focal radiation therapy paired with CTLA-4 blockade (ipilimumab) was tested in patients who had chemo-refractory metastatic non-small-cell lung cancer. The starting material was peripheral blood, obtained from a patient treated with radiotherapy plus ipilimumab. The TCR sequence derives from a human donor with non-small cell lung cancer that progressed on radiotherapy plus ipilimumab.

CDR3 reads: CASSTWDRAGYTF. The DNA is TGTGCCAGCAGCACCTGGGACAGGGCTGGCTACACCTTC. This chain joins TRBV7-2 to TRBJ1-2; 9 central bases correspond to TRBD1. The germline V gene encodes CDR1 SGHTA and CDR2 FQGNSA. The CDR3 sequence holds 13 residues, the cysteine and phenylalanine included. This entry keeps only the CDR3 DNA: 39 bases, framed from base 1. The germline V and J ends show losses of 5 bases and 7 bases respectively, and no gene match explains 5 bases of the junction.